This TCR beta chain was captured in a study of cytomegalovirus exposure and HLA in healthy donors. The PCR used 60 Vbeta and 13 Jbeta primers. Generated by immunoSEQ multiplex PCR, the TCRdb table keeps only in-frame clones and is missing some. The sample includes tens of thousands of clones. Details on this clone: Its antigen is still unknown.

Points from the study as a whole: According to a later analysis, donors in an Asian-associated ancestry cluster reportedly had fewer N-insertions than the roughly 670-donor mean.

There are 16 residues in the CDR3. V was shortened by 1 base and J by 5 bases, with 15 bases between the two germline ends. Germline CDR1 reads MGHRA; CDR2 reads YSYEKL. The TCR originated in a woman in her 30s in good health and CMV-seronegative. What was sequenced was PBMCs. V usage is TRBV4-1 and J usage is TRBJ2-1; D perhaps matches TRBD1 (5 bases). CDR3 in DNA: TGCGCCAGCAGCCAAGGGGTAGGCAGGGCGAACAATGAGCAGTTCTTC. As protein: CASSQGVGRANNEQFF.